The present T cell receptor (beta chain) was sequenced within a study of blood T cell repertoires in COVID-19. Generated by immunoSEQ multiplex PCR, the TCRdb table keeps only in-frame clones and is missing some. The sample includes just under 90,000 clones, 70% to 90% of them seen just once. The material sequenced was peripheral blood. This TCR was sampled from an elderly woman with acute or convalescent COVID-19.

CDR3 amino acids: CASSSGLAIETQYF. For the CDR3, the DNA is TGTGCCAGCAGCTCTGGACTAGCAATCGAGACCCAGTACTTC. V gene TRBV28 combines with J gene TRBJ2-5; TRBD2 agrees at 8 bases. The CDR3 spans 14 residues. The V and J ends lost 6 bases and 5 bases, in that order; junction bases with no gene match: 8. The germline V gene encodes CDR1 MDHEN and CDR2 SYDVKM.